Listed below are T cell receptor beta chains from one sample, sequenced in a study of CD8+ T cells in alopecia areata. Measured with immunoSEQ multiplex PCR; TCRdb has only the in-frame clones, and not every one. The sample has roughly 150,000 clones; roughly 50% are singletons. The input for sequencing was CD4+ T cells sorted from blood, taken at week 0. The receptors were gathered from a human donor with alopecia areata. The CDR3 runs from the conserved cysteine through the conserved F or W. The order of the fields is V gene, J gene, clone size, D gene, CDR3 DNA, CDR3 protein. A D gene is named only where the DNA matches it firmly. Expanded clones get a size class; other rows say once, few or many, or leave the size out.

v_gene: TRBV7-2; j_gene: TRBJ2-3; abundance: NA; d_gene: NA; CDR3nt: TGTGCCAGCAGCTTAGTTAGCAACACAGATACGCAGTATTTT; CDR3aa: CASSLVSNTDTQYF
v_gene: TRBV29-1; j_gene: TRBJ2-7; abundance: NA; d_gene: TRBD2; CDR3nt: TGCAGCGCAGGGCCGGGGGGCGAGCAGTACTTC; CDR3aa: CSAGPGGEQYF
v_gene: TRBV5-6; j_gene: TRBJ2-4; abundance: NA; d_gene: NA; CDR3nt: TGTGCCAGCAGCTTGGATGTTGGAAACATTCAGTACTTC; CDR3aa: CASSLDVGNIQYF
v_gene: TRBV5-6; j_gene: TRBJ2-3; abundance: NA; d_gene: TRBD1; CDR3nt: TGTGCCAGCAGCTTGACTCCTGGGACAGTTTACACAGATACGCAGTATTTT; CDR3aa: CASSLTPGTVYTDTQYF
v_gene: TRBV10-3; j_gene: TRBJ1-2; abundance: NA; d_gene: TRBD1; CDR3nt: TGTGCCATCAGTGGAACAGGGGCGTATGGCTACACCTTC; CDR3aa: CAISGTGAYGYTF
v_gene: TRBV29-1; j_gene: TRBJ1-2; abundance: NA; d_gene: NA; CDR3nt: TGCAGCGTTGTCCGGACATTTGGAGATGGCTACACCTTC; CDR3aa: CSVVRTFGDGYTF
v_gene: TRBV2; j_gene: TRBJ2-1; abundance: few; d_gene: TRBD1; CDR3nt: TGTGCCAGCAGTGAGGCGACAGGGATATACAATGAGCAGTTCTTC; CDR3aa: CASSEATGIYNEQFF
v_gene: TRBV25-1; j_gene: TRBJ1-2; abundance: NA; d_gene: NA; CDR3nt: TGTGCCAGACAAACAGGGTCAGTAAATAGGAGCTATGGCTACACCTTC; CDR3aa: CARQTGSVNRSYGYTF
v_gene: TRBV29-1; j_gene: TRBJ1-2; abundance: few; d_gene: TRBD1; CDR3nt: TGCAGCGTTGAGATACAGGGGGGGCCCTCTGGCTACACCTTC; CDR3aa: CSVEIQGGPSGYTF
v_gene: TRBV18; j_gene: TRBJ1-2; abundance: few; d_gene: NA; CDR3nt: TGTGCCAGCTCACCTACAGCGGATGCTAACTATGGCTACACCTTC; CDR3aa: CASSPTADANYGYTF
v_gene: TRBV7-2; j_gene: TRBJ1-1; abundance: NA; d_gene: TRBD1; CDR3nt: TGTGCCAGCAGCTCTTACCCCGGGACAGAAGGGGCTTTCTTT; CDR3aa: CASSSYPGTEGAFF
v_gene: TRBV5-1; j_gene: TRBJ2-5; abundance: NA; d_gene: NA; CDR3nt: TGCGCCAGCAGCTTGGAATGGGGTCCGAAAGAGACCCAGTACTTC; CDR3aa: CASSLEWGPKETQYF
v_gene: TRBV27; j_gene: TRBJ1-6; abundance: NA; d_gene: NA; CDR3nt: TGTGCCAGCAGTTTAGAGGCGCCCAATAATTCACCCCTCCACTTT; CDR3aa: CASSLEAPNNSPLHF
v_gene: TRBV27; j_gene: TRBJ1-2; abundance: NA; d_gene: TRBD1; CDR3nt: TGTGCCAGCAGTTCGCAAAGGACAGGTGCCCATGGCTACACCTTC; CDR3aa: CASSSQRTGAHGYTF
v_gene: TRBV18; j_gene: TRBJ1-1; abundance: NA; d_gene: NA; CDR3nt: TGTGCCAGCTCACCACTCAGGCAGGGTACGAACACTGAAGCTTTCTTT; CDR3aa: CASSPLRQGTNTEAFF
v_gene: TRBV2; j_gene: TRBJ1-2; abundance: NA; d_gene: NA; CDR3nt: TGTGCCAGCAGTGTCGCGACGTTGTATGGCTACACCTTC; CDR3aa: CASSVATLYGYTF
v_gene: TRBV4-2; j_gene: TRBJ2-3; abundance: NA; d_gene: NA; CDR3nt: TGTGCCAGCAGCTTTGGCGGGTTGACGGTACCCACAGATACGCAGTATTTT; CDR3aa: CASSFGGLTVPTDTQYF
v_gene: TRBV29-1; j_gene: TRBJ2-1; abundance: NA; d_gene: TRBD1; CDR3nt: TGCAGCGTTGAAGACCCCGGGACAGCAACCTACAATGAGCAGTTCTTC; CDR3aa: CSVEDPGTATYNEQFF
v_gene: TRBV23-1; j_gene: TRBJ1-2; abundance: NA; d_gene: TRBD1; CDR3nt: TGCGCCAGCACCCAGGGACAGGGGAACTATGGCTACACCTTC; CDR3aa: CASTQGQGNYGYTF
v_gene: TRBV2; j_gene: TRBJ2-7; abundance: NA; d_gene: NA; CDR3nt: TGTGCCAGCAGTGAACAGGGGTCCTTCTCCTACGAGCAGTACTTC; CDR3aa: CASSEQGSFSYEQYF
v_gene: TRBV7-9; j_gene: TRBJ2-6; abundance: NA; d_gene: NA; CDR3nt: TGTGCCAGCAGCGCCTCAGGCTCTGGGGCCAACGTCCTGACTTTC; CDR3aa: CASSASGSGANVLTF
v_gene: TRBV6-5; j_gene: TRBJ2-7; abundance: NA; d_gene: NA; CDR3nt: TGTGCCAGCCGGAGGGGCTACGAGCAGTACTTC; CDR3aa: CASRRGYEQYF
v_gene: TRBV7-2; j_gene: TRBJ2-7; abundance: NA; d_gene: NA; CDR3nt: TGTGCCAGCAGCTTAGGGTCCTACGAGCAGTACTTC; CDR3aa: CASSLGSYEQYF
v_gene: TRBV30; j_gene: TRBJ2-1; abundance: NA; d_gene: TRBD2; CDR3nt: TGTGCCTGGAGTAATAGCGGGGGTAACAATGAGCAGTTCTTC; CDR3aa: CAWSNSGGNNEQFF
v_gene: TRBV4-1; j_gene: TRBJ1-6; abundance: once; d_gene: NA; CDR3nt: TGCGCCAGCAGCCAAGAGGGGAGAGCCTATAATTCACCCCTCCACTTT; CDR3aa: CASSQEGRAYNSPLHF
v_gene: TRBV27; j_gene: TRBJ2-7; abundance: NA; d_gene: TRBD2; CDR3nt: TGTGCCAGCAGTTCGCATAGCGGGAGACAGGGCGAGCAGTACTTC; CDR3aa: CASSSHSGRQGEQYF
v_gene: TRBV6-5; j_gene: TRBJ2-3; abundance: NA; d_gene: TRBD2; CDR3nt: TGTGCCAGCAGTGACCGGGGGGCAGATACGCAGTATTTT; CDR3aa: CASSDRGADTQYF
v_gene: TRBV29-1; j_gene: TRBJ2-6; abundance: few; d_gene: TRBD2; CDR3nt: TGCAGCGTTACGACTAGCGGATCCTCTGGGGCCAACGTCCTGACTTTC; CDR3aa: CSVTTSGSSGANVLTF
v_gene: TRBV29-1; j_gene: TRBJ1-2; abundance: NA; d_gene: NA; CDR3nt: TGCAGCGTTGCTCTTCGACCTAACTATGGCTACACCTTC; CDR3aa: CSVALRPNYGYTF
v_gene: TRBV7-2; j_gene: TRBJ1-2; abundance: NA; d_gene: NA; CDR3nt: TGTGCCAGCAGCCCGACGGCGGATGTCTATGGCTACACCTTC; CDR3aa: CASSPTADVYGYTF
v_gene: TRBV2; j_gene: TRBJ1-6; abundance: NA; d_gene: NA; CDR3nt: TGTGCCAGCAGTGGACGTTCGGGGAATAATTCACCCCTCCACTTT; CDR3aa: CASSGRSGNNSPLHF
v_gene: TRBV5-6; j_gene: TRBJ2-7; abundance: NA; d_gene: TRBD1; CDR3nt: TGTGCCAGCAGCTCGGGGACAGCCTCCTACGAGCAGTACTTC; CDR3aa: CASSSGTASYEQYF
v_gene: TRBV4-2; j_gene: TRBJ2-1; abundance: NA; d_gene: TRBD2; CDR3nt: TGTGCCAGCAGCGAATCCTTACTTAGCCCTCTAGCGGGGGGCCGGGGTGAGCAGTTCTTC; CDR3aa: CASSESLLSPLAGGRGEQFF
v_gene: TRBV4-2; j_gene: TRBJ2-1; abundance: few; d_gene: TRBD2; CDR3nt: TGTGCCAGCAGCCAAGAAGGACTAGTCTCCTACAATGAGCAGTTCTTC; CDR3aa: CASSQEGLVSYNEQFF
v_gene: TRBV4-3; j_gene: TRBJ2-5; abundance: NA; d_gene: NA; CDR3nt: TGCGCCAGCAGCCAAGTGGGGGGCGAGGGAGAGACCCAGTACTTC; CDR3aa: CASSQVGGEGETQYF
v_gene: TRBV30; j_gene: TRBJ1-2; abundance: NA; d_gene: NA; CDR3nt: TGTGCCTGGGAGGATGGCTACACCTTC; CDR3aa: CAWEDGYTF
v_gene: TRBV19; j_gene: TRBJ1-5; abundance: NA; d_gene: NA; CDR3nt: TGTGCCAGTAGTGTCAGGGGCAATCAGCCCCAGCATTTT; CDR3aa: CASSVRGNQPQHF
v_gene: TRBV4-3; j_gene: TRBJ2-2; abundance: NA; d_gene: NA; CDR3nt: TGCGCCAGCAGCCAAGATCAGGTCACCGGGGAGCTGTTTTTT; CDR3aa: CASSQDQVTGELFF
v_gene: TRBV4-2; j_gene: TRBJ2-1; abundance: few; d_gene: NA; CDR3nt: TGTGCCAGCAGCCTACTCACAAGCGAAATATACAATGAGCAGTTCTTC; CDR3aa: CASSLLTSEIYNEQFF
v_gene: TRBV30; j_gene: TRBJ2-4; abundance: NA; d_gene: TRBD2; CDR3nt: TGTGCCTGGAGCGGAATCACTCAGGGAGGGATTCAGTACTTC; CDR3aa: CAWSGITQGGIQYF
v_gene: TRBV15; j_gene: TRBJ2-5; abundance: NA; d_gene: NA; CDR3nt: TGTGCCACCAGCAGAGATCCCCCGGGGTTACGAGAGACCCAGTACTTC; CDR3aa: CATSRDPPGLRETQYF
v_gene: TRBV25-1; j_gene: TRBJ1-2; abundance: NA; d_gene: NA; CDR3nt: TGTGCCAGCAGGACGTCCTATGGCTACACCTTC; CDR3aa: CASRTSYGYTF
v_gene: TRBV7-2; j_gene: TRBJ2-7; abundance: NA; d_gene: TRBD1; CDR3nt: TGTGCCAGCAGCCAGGGACAGGGACCCCTCGAGCAGTACTTC; CDR3aa: CASSQGQGPLEQYF
v_gene: TRBV29-1; j_gene: TRBJ2-1; abundance: few; d_gene: NA; CDR3nt: TGCAGCGTTCCCCGTCGTAATGAGCAGTTCTTC; CDR3aa: CSVPRRNEQFF
v_gene: TRBV29-1; j_gene: TRBJ2-3; abundance: NA; d_gene: NA; CDR3nt: TGCAGCGCCCGTCGGGTGACGGGGATGGATACGCAGTATTTT; CDR3aa: CSARRVTGMDTQYF
v_gene: TRBV5-1; j_gene: TRBJ2-4; abundance: NA; d_gene: NA; CDR3nt: TGCGCCAGCAGCTCCGTCCGGGGGGCCGGAAACATTCAGTACTTC; CDR3aa: CASSSVRGAGNIQYF
v_gene: TRBV7-2; j_gene: TRBJ2-3; abundance: NA; d_gene: NA; CDR3nt: TGTGCCAGCAGCTTAGTAACGGTACCGATCTATTTT; CDR3aa: CASSLVTVPIYF
v_gene: TRBV29-1; j_gene: TRBJ2-3; abundance: NA; d_gene: NA; CDR3nt: TGCAGCGTTGATTCGGCCGTAGGCACAGATACGCAGTATTTT; CDR3aa: CSVDSAVGTDTQYF
v_gene: TRBV4-1; j_gene: TRBJ1-5; abundance: NA; d_gene: NA; CDR3nt: TGCGCCAGCAGCCAGGAAGCCGGGACATTGAATCAGCCCCAGCATTTT; CDR3aa: CASSQEAGTLNQPQHF